This T cell receptor (beta chain) was identified during a study of cytomegalovirus exposure and HLA in healthy donors. The PCR used 60 Vbeta and 13 Jbeta primers. Some clones are missing from TCRdb's copy, which holds only in-frame ones; the method was immunoSEQ multiplex PCR. This sample has some 80,000 clones, with over 75% found just once. Study-level findings and limits: Indistinguishability led to the exclusion of some V segments, TRBV6-2 and TRBV6-3 included.

V shed 11 bases, J shed 8 bases, and the junction held 12 bases outside the gene matches. Germline assignment: CDR1 ENHRY and CDR2 SYGVKD. This CDR3 has 14 residues. A note on this clone: What it binds is not known.

Sequenced sample: PBMCs. This TCR came from a human donor in good health. The V call is TRBV10-3, the J call TRBJ1-2; 12 positions agree with TRBD1. The CDR3 loop reads CASNPGQGAEGYTF. Here the CDR3 DNA reads TGTGCCTCCAACCCGGGACAGGGGGCCGAGGGCTACACCTTC.